Below are 15 T cell receptor beta chains sequenced from a single sample in a study of blood T cell repertoires in COVID-19. The data were produced by immunoSEQ multiplex PCR, yet TCRdb's version contains in-frame clones alone and is incomplete. Of roughly 64,000 clones listed, approximately 86% are singletons. Sequencing used peripheral blood. The receptors were gathered from a man in his forties or fifties with acute or convalescent COVID-19.

This chain links TRBV11-2 with TRBJ2-1, with D maybe TRBD2 (6 bases). With 0 bases removed from V and 0 bases from J, the gap between germline ends came to 15 bases. The germline V gene has CDR1 SGHAT and CDR2 FQNNGV. The CDR3 runs to 18 residues. CDR3 DNA sequence: TGTGCCAGCAGCTTAGATATCAGGCGGGGAAGCTCCTACAATGAGCAGTTCTTC. This gives the protein CASSLDIRRGSSYNEQFF.

The rearrangement links TRBV6-5 to TRBJ1-1; D not resolved. Trimming left V 8 bases short and J 3 bases short, with 13 bases between. Germline CDR1 and CDR2: MNHEY and SVGAGI. The CDR3 has 13 amino acids. The CDR3 sequence is CASPRVSDTEAFF. CDR3 nucleotide sequence: TGTGCCAGCCCCCGGGTATCGGACACTGAAGCTTTCTTT.

This clone was counted a single time. The chain links TRBV9 to TRBJ2-7; perhaps TRBD2 as D (6 bases). The CDR3 sequence is 17 residues long. V lost 0 bases and J 3 bases, leaving 19 bases between the germline ends. Germline assignment: CDR1 SGDLS and CDR2 YYNGEE. This chain's CDR3 is CASSVDRDSRGYYEQYF. The CDR3 DNA follows: TGTGCCAGCAGCGTAGATCGGGACTCACGGGGATACTACGAGCAGTACTTC. Full variable domain (rest looked up from reference TRBV9 and TRBJ2-7): DSGVTQTPKHLITATGQRVTLRCSPRSGDLSVYWYQQSLDQGLQFLIQYYNGEERAKGNILERFSAQQFPDLHSELNLSSLELGDSALYFCASSVDRDSRGYYEQYFGPGTRLTVT.

The chain has TRBV4-1 and TRBJ2-2; TRBD2 matches 12 bases. The length of the CDR3 is 20 residues. Losses at the gene ends were 5 bases for V and 1 base for J; bases not matched to a gene: 14. Germline loops: CDR1 MGHRA, CDR2 YSYEKL. The CDR3 bases are TGCGCCAGCAGCTTCCTAGGGGCTAGCGGGGGGGCTTTGAACACCGGGGAGCTGTTTTTT. This sequence encodes CASSFLGASGGALNTGELFF.

The rearrangement links TRBV7-2 to TRBJ2-2; D possibly corresponds to TRBD1 (6 bases). Trimming removed 3 bases at V and 7 bases at J, with 12 bases between. The CDR3 length is 14 residues. Germline V lookup: CDR1 SGHTA, CDR2 FQGNSA. The CDR3 sequence is CASSLDPRGGELFF. DNA of the CDR3: TGTGCCAGCAGCTTGGACCCCAGGGGCGGGGAGCTGTTTTTT.

The chain carries TRBV11-3 and TRBJ1-4, with unresolved D. The CDR3 totals 13 residues. Germline V CDR1 and CDR2: SGHNT, YENEEA. V was trimmed by 5 bases and J by 4 bases, leaving 8 bases between them. CDR3 nucleotides: TGTGCCAGCAGCCCCGCGGGTAATGAAAAACTGTTTTTT. Translating it yields CASSPAGNEKLFF.

This rearrangement joins TRBV2 to TRBJ1-1; possible D gene TRBD1, 6 bases. Trimming took 6 bases from V and 0 from J, leaving 14 bases between them. CDR1 is SNHLY, CDR2 FYNNEI, per germline. This CDR3 contains 15 residues. The CDR3 region is CASRFDRQMNTEAFF. In DNA form, the CDR3 reads TGTGCCAGCAGATTCGACAGGCAAATGAACACTGAAGCTTTCTTT.

The genes are TRBV5-4 and TRBJ1-1; the D gene is possibly TRBD1 (6 bases). The germline gives CDR1 SGHNT, CDR2 YYREEE (reference sequence). Trimming cost V 2 bases and J 6 bases, with 17 bases left between them. CDR3 length: 15 amino acids. The CDR3, as DNA: TGTGCCAGCAGCTTTGGACAGTTCTTACAGTCTGAAGCTTTCTTT. Translation: CASSFGQFLQSEAFF.

This clone showed up just a few times. The J gene is TRBJ2-7, the V gene TRBV18, with no clear D. The CDR3 totals 14 residues. Trimming removed 3 bases at V and 2 bases at J, with 11 bases between. Germline-derived CDR1 and CDR2 are KGHSH and LQKENI. CDR3 nucleotide sequence: TGTGCCAGCTCACCTCTTTCAAACACCTACGAGCAGTACTTC. Its translation is CASSPLSNTYEQYF.

The chain is built from TRBV5-1 and TRBJ1-5; the match to TRBD1 covers 7 bases. V gave up 4 bases and J gave up 3 bases; unmatched junction bases: 7. The germline V gene encodes CDR1 SGHRS and CDR2 YFSETQ. The CDR3 consists of 15 residues. The CDR3 DNA reads TGCGCCAGCAGCCCCGGGGACAGTAACAATCAGCCCCAGCATTTT. Protein: CASSPGDSNNQPQHF.

The gene calls are TRBV9 and TRBJ2-1, with TRBD2 identical over 7 bases. This CDR3 contains 16 residues. Germline CDR1 SGDLS, CDR2 YYNGEE. The J segment lost 7 bases and the V segment lost 2 bases, leaving 12 bases of the junction unmatched. The CDR3 reads CASSVGGAGAWNEQFF. CDR3 DNA sequence: TGTGCCAGCAGCGTGGGAGGGGCGGGCGCGTGGAATGAGCAGTTCTTC.

The chain employs TRBV5-1 and TRBJ1-2; 7 bases align to TRBD1. The CDR3 covers 12 residues. The J segment lost 6 bases and the V segment lost 4 bases, leaving 3 bases of the junction unmatched. Germline V gives CDR1 SGHRS, CDR2 YFSETQ. The CDR3, as DNA: TGCGCCAGCAGCCCGGGACAGAATGGCTACACCTTC. Translated, it gives CASSPGQNGYTF.

The chain uses TRBV5-4 and TRBJ1-4; D gene ambiguous. CDR1 and CDR2 from the germline V gene are SGHNT and YYREEE (reference sequence). V lost 1 base and J 6 bases, leaving 19 bases between the germline ends. This CDR3 contains 17 residues. The CDR3 bases are TGTGCCAGCAGCTTGCAAGGGAGGGAGGGCCTTCATGAAAAACTGTTTTTT. Translated: CASSLQGREGLHEKLFF.

The genes are TRBV5-1 and TRBJ2-3; TRBD2 is a possible D gene (5 bases). In germline, CDR1 is SGHRS, CDR2 YFSETQ. This CDR3 has 15 residues. Trimming cost V 4 bases and J 0 bases, with 12 bases left between them. The CDR3 coding sequence is TGCGCCAGCAGCCCGGACTCTTCCAGCACAGATACGCAGTATTTT. Translation: CASSPDSSSTDTQYF.

V is TRBV9 and J is TRBJ1-4, with D tentatively TRBD1 (5 bases). Per the germline V gene, CDR1 is SGDLS and CDR2 is YYNGEE. Trimming cost V 4 bases and J 7 bases, with 23 bases left between them. CDR3 length: 17 residues. This CDR3 is CASSRANGGGVIEKLFF. The CDR3 coding sequence is TGTGCCAGCAGCAGAGCTAATGGGGGAGGGGTGATTGAAAAACTGTTTTTT.